This is a list of T cell receptor beta chains from one sample in a study of post-analysis software for immune sequencing data. TCRdb used MiXCR to reprocess the PCR reads, holding one entry per CDR3 protein. The table has hundreds of thousands of distinct CDR3 sequences, around 47% seen once; the top ten hold around 1.7%. The sample was blood. These receptors originate from a girl between 10 and 17 years old with multiple sclerosis. The CDR3 runs from the conserved cysteine through the conserved F or W. A D gene is named only where the DNA matches it firmly. Clone size, where shown, is once, few, many, or a class for clones that have expanded.

CDR3 DNA	CDR3 protein	D gene	clone size	V gene	J gene
TGCAGTGCTAGAGCGGCCGGGACAACCTCCTACGAGCAGTACTTC	CSARAAGTTSYEQYF	-	few	TRBV20-1	TRBJ2-7
TGCAGTGCCGCCCCCGGGGGCCTCAAAGAGACCCAGTACTTC	CSAAPGGLKETQYF	-	-	TRBV20-1	TRBJ2-5
TGCGCCAGCACGCTCACTGGGGGACAGGGGAGTGAAAAACTGTTTTTT	CASTLTGGQGSEKLFF	TRBD1	-	TRBV4-1	TRBJ1-4
TGTGCCAGCACCGTGGAGGTAGCCAAAAACATTCAGTACTTC	CASTVEVAKNIQYF	-	few	TRBV2	TRBJ2-4
TGTGCCATCCCAGGGGCTAGCGGAGGGGAGACCCAGTACTTC	CAIPGASGGETQYF	-	many	TRBV2	TRBJ2-5
TGCAGCGGTGGTCCATATATCGCAGGGGGCTGGAACTATGGCTACACCTTC	CSGGPYIAGGWNYGYTF	TRBD1	few	TRBV29-1	TRBJ1-2
TGTGCCATCAAGGCAGAGTCCTATGGCTACACCTTC	CAIKAESYGYTF	-	-	TRBV10-3	TRBJ1-2
TGCAGTGCTAGAGATTATCACCTACTAGCGGGGGGGTTGAATGAGCAGTTCTTC	CSARDYHLLAGGLNEQFF	TRBD2	-	TRBV20-1	TRBJ2-1
TGTGCCAGTTCCTCGGGGGGCGGCTACACCTTC	CASSSGGGYTF	-	-	TRBV12-3/TRBV12-4	TRBJ1-2
TGCAGTGCTGGACGGGACAGGGGGCATACTGAAGCTTTCTTT	CSAGRDRGHTEAFF	TRBD1	-	TRBV20-1	TRBJ1-1
TGTGCCAGCAGTCCAGGCGGGCTTTTCCAAGAGACCCAGTACTTC	CASSPGGLFQETQYF	-	-	TRBV12-3/TRBV12-4	TRBJ2-5
TGTGCCAGCAGTGCCATCGGGGCTAGCGGAGCCAAAAACATTCAGTACTTC	CASSAIGASGAKNIQYF	TRBD2	few	TRBV25-1	TRBJ2-4
TGTGCCAGCAGTCCGGACAGGGTTACGGACGAGCAGTACTTC	CASSPDRVTDEQYF	TRBD1	few	TRBV12-3/TRBV12-4	TRBJ2-7
TGTGCCAGCAGCTGCATAGCGGGGGACACAGATACGCAGTATTTT	CASSCIAGDTDTQYF	TRBD2	-	TRBV7-9	TRBJ2-3
TGTGCCAGCAGCTTGGTAGCGGGGGCGAACACCGGGGAGCTGTTTTTT	CASSLVAGANTGELFF	TRBD2	-	TRBV7-3	TRBJ2-2
TGCGCCAGCAGCCCTGGGACCGCAGCAACTAATGAAAAACTGTTTTTT	CASSPGTAATNEKLFF	-	-	TRBV5-1	TRBJ1-4
TGCAGCCCCCCCAGGGAGGCGAACTGGGTCACTGAAGCTTTCTTT	CSPPREANWVTEAFF	-	-	TRBV29-1	TRBJ1-1